The clone carrying this TCR beta chain was detected many times. Its antigen remains unidentified. Each CDR3 protein gets one entry after TCRdb re-called the 5' RACE reads with MiXCR. The data hold 3,000 to 4,000 distinct CDR3 sequences, with around 6.1% observed a single time. V was clipped by 5 bases and J by 0 bases, with 14 bases between them. Looked up from germline, CDR1 is SGHTA and CDR2 is FQGNSA. The CDR3 totals 16 residues. Time point in this sample: sample taken at primary tumor resection. Without sorting, whole RNA was sequenced from tumor, nontumor lung or frozen PBMC. These data come from a study of spatial heterogeneity in lung cancer. Study-level background: The study found that TCR transcript counts in tumor regions correlated strongly with a matched bulk RNA-seq T cell module score. Notes on the study in general: For tumor T cells, estimated coverage reached only about 7% (alpha) and about 12% (beta). Counts of expanded intratumoral alpha and beta TCRs tracked tumor mutation counts.

The genes are TRBV7-2 and TRBJ2-1; maybe TRBD2 (5 bases). The receptor was isolated from a male donor with early-stage non-small cell lung cancer. The sequencing here drew on lung tumor tissue, taken at surgery. For the CDR3, the DNA is TGTGCCAGCAGCCCGGAGGCGGCGAGCTCCTACAATGAGCAGTTCTTC. This translates into CASSPEAASSYNEQFF.